The present entry profiles one T cell receptor beta chain with its context. Its specificity is unknown. Only patients with CD8+CD57+ cell expansion on flow cytometry were chosen for sequencing. With no exception, the patients had severe acquired aplastic anemia. The CDR3 has 16 amino acids. J was trimmed by 5 bases and V by 8 bases; bases with no gene match: 15. Germline-derived CDR1 and CDR2 are KGHDR and SFDVKD. The data were obtained in a study of CD8+CD57+ T cells in acquired aplastic anemia. Overall study: Each DNA sample taken from sorted CD4+ and CD8+ cells came to about 3 ug on average. Study-wide results and caveats: Controls did not differ significantly from patients in CD8+ Simpson's diversity. Shared by patients and controls, 25 to 30 CD8+ CDR3s were abundant in patients.

Researchers used genomic DNA as the template to profile TCR beta VDJ and CDR3. TCRdb recomputed calls from the reads with MiXCR, one row per CDR3 protein. Of about 290,000 distinct CDR3 sequences listed, around three fifths are singletons. Input material: sorted CD4+, CD8+, or CD8+CD57+ T cells (not recorded which) from PBMCs. This clonotype originated in a human donor with aplastic anemia. The V call is TRBV24-1, the J call TRBJ2-7; 9 bases match TRBD1. CDR3 nucleotide sequence: TGTGCCACCACGGACAGGGGAACCGGGGGCGCAGACGAGCAGTACTTC. Its protein is CATTDRGTGGADEQYF.